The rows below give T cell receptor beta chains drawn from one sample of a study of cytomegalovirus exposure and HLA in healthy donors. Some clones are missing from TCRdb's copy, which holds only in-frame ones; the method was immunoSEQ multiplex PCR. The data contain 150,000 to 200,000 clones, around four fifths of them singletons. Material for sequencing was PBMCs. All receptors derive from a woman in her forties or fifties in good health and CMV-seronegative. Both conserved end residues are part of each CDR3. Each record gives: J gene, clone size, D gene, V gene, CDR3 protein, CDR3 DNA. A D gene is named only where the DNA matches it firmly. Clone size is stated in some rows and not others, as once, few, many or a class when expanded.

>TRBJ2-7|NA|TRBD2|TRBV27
CASTTSGLFYEQYF
TGTGCCAGCACCACTAGCGGGCTATTCTACGAGCAGTACTTC
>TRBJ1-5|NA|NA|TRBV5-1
CATRVDSNQPQHF
TGCGCCACCCGGGTGGACTCCAATCAGCCCCAGCATTTT
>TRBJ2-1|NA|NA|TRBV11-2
CASSIRTMTYNEQFF
TGTGCCAGCAGCATCAGGACTATGACCTACAATGAGCAGTTCTTC
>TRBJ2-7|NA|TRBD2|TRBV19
CASSAGLLAGLGEQYF
TGTGCCAGTAGTGCCGGACTACTAGCGGGACTGGGCGAGCAGTACTTC
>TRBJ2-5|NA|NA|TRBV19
CASSISGNTIQETQYF
TGTGCCAGTAGTATATCGGGAAACACTATACAAGAGACCCAGTACTTC
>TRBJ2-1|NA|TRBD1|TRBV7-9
CASSLTGNEQFF
TGTGCCAGCAGCTTGACAGGGAACGAGCAGTTCTTC
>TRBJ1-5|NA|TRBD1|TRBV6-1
CASSEGPTGNQPQHF
TGTGCCAGCAGTGAAGGGCCGACAGGGAATCAGCCCCAGCATTTT
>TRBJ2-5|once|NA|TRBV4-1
CASSLTRGQETQYF
TGCGCCAGCAGCCTTACTCGGGGACAAGAGACCCAGTACTTC
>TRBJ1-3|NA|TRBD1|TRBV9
CASSPGDSAGNTIYF
TGTGCCAGCAGCCCGGGGGACAGCGCTGGAAACACCATATATTTT
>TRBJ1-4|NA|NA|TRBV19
CASRAQGSANEKLFF
TGTGCCAGTAGGGCTCAGGGATCTGCTAATGAAAAACTGTTTTTT
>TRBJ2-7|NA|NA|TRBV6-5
CASTAQGGGYEQYF
TGTGCCAGCACGGCCCAGGGGGGCGGCTACGAGCAGTACTTC
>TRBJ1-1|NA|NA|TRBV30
CAWYQGRENTEAFF
TGTGCCTGGTATCAGGGGCGCGAGAACACTGAAGCTTTCTTT
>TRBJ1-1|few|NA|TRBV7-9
CASSSEGRGMNTEAFF
TGTGCCAGCAGCTCAGAGGGAAGGGGGATGAACACTGAAGCTTTCTTT
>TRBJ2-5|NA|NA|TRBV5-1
CASSLQGIQETQYF
TGCGCCAGCAGCTTGCAGGGAATCCAAGAGACCCAGTACTTC
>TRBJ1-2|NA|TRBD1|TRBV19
CASSFRLGAGGSYGYTF
TGTGCCAGTAGTTTCCGACTGGGGGCAGGGGGATCCTATGGCTACACCTTC
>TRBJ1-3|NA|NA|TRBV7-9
CASSLRRASSGNTIYF
TGTGCCAGCAGCTTACGCAGGGCCAGCTCTGGAAACACCATATATTTT
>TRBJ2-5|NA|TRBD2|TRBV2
CAGRLAGETQYF
TGTGCCGGCAGGCTAGCGGGAGAGACCCAGTACTTC
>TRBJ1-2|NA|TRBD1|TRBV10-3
CAISDSYGTGIGYTF
TGTGCCATCAGTGATTCCTATGGGACAGGGATCGGCTACACCTTC
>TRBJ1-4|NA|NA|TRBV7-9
CASSPGPGREEKLFF
TGTGCCAGCAGCCCGGGACCGGGGCGGGAGGAAAAACTGTTTTTT
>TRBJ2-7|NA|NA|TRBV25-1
CASSEYGNYEQYF
TGTGCCAGCAGTGAATATGGCAACTACGAGCAGTACTTC
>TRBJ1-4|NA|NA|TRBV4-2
CASSQWRSGSNEKLFF
TGTGCCAGCAGCCAATGGCGATCGGGGTCTAATGAAAAACTGTTTTTT
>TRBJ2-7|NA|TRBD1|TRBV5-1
CASSFSRQGEQYF
TGCGCCAGCAGCTTTTCAAGACAGGGCGAGCAGTACTTC
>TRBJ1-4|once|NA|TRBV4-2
CASSQLDRLNEKLFF
TGTGCCAGCAGCCAATTAGATCGCCTTAATGAAAAACTGTTTTTT
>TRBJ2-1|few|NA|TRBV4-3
CASSQAATLLYNEQFF
TGCGCCAGCAGCCAAGCAGCAACACTACTTTACAATGAGCAGTTCTTC
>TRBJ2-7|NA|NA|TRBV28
CASVRGSYEQYF
TGTGCCAGCGTAAGAGGCTCCTACGAGCAGTACTTC
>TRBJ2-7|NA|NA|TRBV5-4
CASSPRWGEWNEQYF
TGTGCCAGCAGCCCCCGTTGGGGGGAGTGGAACGAGCAGTACTTC
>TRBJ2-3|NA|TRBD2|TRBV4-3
CASSQDDVHSGESTTQYF
TGCGCCAGCAGCCAAGATGATGTCCATAGCGGGGAAAGTACTACGCAGTATTTT
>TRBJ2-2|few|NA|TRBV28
CASSLAAQTVNTGELFF
TGTGCCAGCAGTTTAGCCGCCCAGACAGTGAACACCGGGGAGCTGTTTTTT
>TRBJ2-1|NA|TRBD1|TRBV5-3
CARSRQRRDRESNEQFF
TGTGCCAGAAGCCGGCAACGAAGGGACAGGGAAAGTAATGAGCAGTTCTTC
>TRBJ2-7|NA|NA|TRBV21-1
CASSKWKIIQGESEQYF
TGTGCCAGCAGCAAATGGAAAATAATTCAGGGGGAGAGCGAGCAGTACTTC
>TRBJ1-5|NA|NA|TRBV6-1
CASSESGKGQPQHF
TGTGCCAGCAGTGAATCAGGGAAGGGTCAGCCCCAGCATTTT
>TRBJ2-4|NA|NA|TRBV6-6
CASAPGLAKNIQYF
TGTGCCAGCGCTCCAGGGTTAGCCAAAAACATTCAGTACTTC
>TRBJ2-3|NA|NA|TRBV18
CASSPYEGESVTDTQYF
TGTGCCAGCTCACCATATGAGGGAGAGTCCGTCACAGATACGCAGTATTTT
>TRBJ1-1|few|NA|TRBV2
CASSVQGRQNTEAFF
TGTGCCAGCAGTGTTCAGGGCAGACAAAACACTGAAGCTTTCTTT
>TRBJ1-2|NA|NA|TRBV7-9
CASSPGEAGPNYGYTF
TGTGCCAGCAGCCCTGGGGAGGCAGGGCCTAACTATGGCTACACCTTC
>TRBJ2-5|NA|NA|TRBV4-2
CASRPGANPQETQYF
TGTGCCAGCCGCCCAGGGGCGAACCCCCAAGAGACCCAGTACTTC
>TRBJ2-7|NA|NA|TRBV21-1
CASSKVFTVRRRQTNYEQYF
TGTGCCAGCAGCAAAGTGTTCACGGTGCGCAGGAGGCAAACTAATTACGAGCAGTACTTC